This TCR beta chain was identified during a study of cytotoxic CD8 clonotypes in ibrutinib-treated CLL. Background on the study: Response sampling occurred after a median about 12 months of treatment (range 6 to 36). Study conclusions and caveats: Researchers report that baseline clonality outpaced age-matched healthy donors and tracked circulating CD8+ T-cell counts.

Sequenced by immunoSEQ multiplex PCR; TCRdb stores in-frame clones only, minus some. The sample consists of around 140,000 clones, about 70% of them appearing once. Concerning this clone: The target antigen is unknown.

Per germline, CDR1 MNHEY and CDR2 SVGAGI. Trimming cost V 3 bases and J 4 bases, with 12 bases left between them. The CDR3 loop spans 14 amino acids. The sequence derives from a human donor with chronic lymphocytic leukemia. The chain combines TRBV6-5 with TRBJ1-1; D might be TRBD1 (5 bases). This specimen was PBMCs, taken after 24 months of ibrutinib treatment. In nucleotides, the CDR3 is TGTGCCAGCAGTTATGGGGATGGGGGCACTGAAGCTTTCTTT. As protein: CASSYGDGGTEAFF.